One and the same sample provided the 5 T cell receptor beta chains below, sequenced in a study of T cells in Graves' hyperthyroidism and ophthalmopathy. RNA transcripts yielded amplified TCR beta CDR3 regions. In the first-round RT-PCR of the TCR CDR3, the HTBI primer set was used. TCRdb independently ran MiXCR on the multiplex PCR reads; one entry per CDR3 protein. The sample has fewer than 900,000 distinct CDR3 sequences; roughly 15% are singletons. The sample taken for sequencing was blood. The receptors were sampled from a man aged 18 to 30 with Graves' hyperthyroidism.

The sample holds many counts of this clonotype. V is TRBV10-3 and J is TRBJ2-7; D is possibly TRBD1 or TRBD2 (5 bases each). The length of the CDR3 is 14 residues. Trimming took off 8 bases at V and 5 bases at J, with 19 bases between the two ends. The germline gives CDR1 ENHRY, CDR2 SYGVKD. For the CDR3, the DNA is TGTGCCATCGCCAAGCCGGACAAGAGGGACGAGCAGTACTTC. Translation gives CAIAKPDKRDEQYF.

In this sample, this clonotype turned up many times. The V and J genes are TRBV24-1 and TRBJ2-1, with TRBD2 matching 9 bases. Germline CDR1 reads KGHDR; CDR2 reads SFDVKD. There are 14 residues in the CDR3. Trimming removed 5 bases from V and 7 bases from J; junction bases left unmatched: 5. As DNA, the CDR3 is TGTGCCACCAGTGCTCTAGCGGGACTAAATGAGCAGTTCTTC. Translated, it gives CATSALAGLNEQFF.

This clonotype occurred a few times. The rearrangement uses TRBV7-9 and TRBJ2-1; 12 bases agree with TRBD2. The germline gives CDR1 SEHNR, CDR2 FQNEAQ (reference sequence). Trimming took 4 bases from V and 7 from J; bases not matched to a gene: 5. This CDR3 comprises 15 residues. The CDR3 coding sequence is TGTGCCAGCAGCTCGGAGACTAGCGGGAGAAATGAGCAGTTCTTC. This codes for CASSSETSGRNEQFF.

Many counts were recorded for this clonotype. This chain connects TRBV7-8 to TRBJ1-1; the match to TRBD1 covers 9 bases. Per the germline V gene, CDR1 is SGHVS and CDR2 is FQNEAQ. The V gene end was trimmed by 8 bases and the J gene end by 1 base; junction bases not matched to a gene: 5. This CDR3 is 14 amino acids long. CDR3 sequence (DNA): TGTGCCAGCCGACCGGGACAGGGGAACACTGAAGCTTTCTTT. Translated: CASRPGQGNTEAFF.

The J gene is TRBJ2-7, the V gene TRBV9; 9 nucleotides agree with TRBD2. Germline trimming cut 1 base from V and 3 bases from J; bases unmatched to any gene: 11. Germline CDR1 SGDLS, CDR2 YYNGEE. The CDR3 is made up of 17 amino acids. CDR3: CASSVSPGTSSIYEQYF. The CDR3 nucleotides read TGTGCCAGCAGCGTATCTCCCGGGACTAGCAGTATCTACGAGCAGTACTTC. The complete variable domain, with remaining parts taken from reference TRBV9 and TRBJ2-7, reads DSGVTQTPKHLITATGQRVTLRCSPRSGDLSVYWYQQSLDQGLQFLIQYYNGEERAKGNILERFSAQQFPDLHSELNLSSLELGDSALYFCASSVSPGTSSIYEQYFGPGTRLTVT.